This T cell receptor (beta chain) was identified during a study of cytomegalovirus exposure and HLA in healthy donors. Trimming at V came to 4 bases and at J to 3 bases, leaving 5 bases not matched to a gene. The CDR3 is 14 residues long. Germline V gene data show CDR1 as SEHNR and CDR2 as FQNEAQ (reference sequence). Study-wide findings and caveats: As a later analysis revealed, the rate of TCR association differed by HLA locus, with DRB1 most and HLA-C fewest.

13 Jbeta primers and 60 Vbeta primers were used for the PCR. TCRdb keeps only in-frame clones here, not all; method: immunoSEQ multiplex PCR. This table has about 200,000 clones, about four fifths appearing once. Concerning this clone itself: Its specificity is unknown.

The sequence was collected from a male donor in good health and CMV-seropositive. Sequencing input: PBMCs. This chain uses TRBV7-9 with TRBJ2-5, with 7 bases fitting TRBD2. The CDR3, as DNA: TGTGCCAGCAGCTCGCGGGAGTTTAAAGAGACCCAGTACTTC. Its protein is CASSSREFKETQYF.